This TCR beta chain was observed in a study of T-cell reconstitution after alpha-beta-depleted transplantation in children. Preparation of the TCRbeta library involved a method that used unique molecular identifiers. TCRdb analysed the PCR reads with MiXCR anew, one entry per CDR3 protein. The data hold around 600,000 distinct CDR3 sequences, with around 17% observed a single time. Looked up from germline, CDR1 is WSHSY and CDR2 is SAAADI. Between the trimmed V and J ends, which lost 6 bases and 4 bases, there was a span of 10 bases. This CDR3 has 13 residues. This clonotype was detected only a few times.

This material consisted of PBMCs from the stem cell graft donor, taken from the stem cell graft. The J gene is TRBJ1-5, the V gene TRBV10-2; D call uncertain. This TCR came from a human donor who donated a stem cell graft to a child with acute myeloid leukemia. CDR3 region: CASSDTRNQPQHF. For the CDR3, the DNA is TGCGCCAGCAGCGATACCCGAAATCAGCCCCAGCATTTT.